This TCR beta chain was captured by sequencing in a study of beta chain features in type 1 diabetes. For this clone: The antigen remains undetermined.

Study outcomes and limitations: All four CD4+ subsets from Type 1 diabetes patients carried moderately but significantly shorter TCRB CDR3s.

The whole isolated RNA underwent reverse transcription, so sequencing captured expressed TCRB transcripts. Clones were sequenced by immunoSEQ multiplex PCR, and TCRdb holds only the in-frame ones, with some missing. The sample contains around 150,000 clones, over 9% of which appear only once. This CDR3 is built from 12 residues. V was shortened by 3 bases and J by 12 bases, with 14 bases between the two germline ends. Germline V lookup: CDR1 SNHLY, CDR2 FYNNEI. Heparinised blood was drawn once per donor, averaging about 116 mL. Purities in excess of 95% were seen in all sorted populations. The source of this sequence is a man under 40 with type 1 diabetes. Sequenced sample: central memory CD4+ T cells from blood. The chain couples TRBV2 to TRBJ2-5; possible D gene TRBD1, 5 bases. In nucleotides, the CDR3 is TGTGCCAGCAGTGAGTCTGATCGACAGAAGTACTTC. It codes for CASSESDRQKYF.